The 29 T cell receptor beta chains reported below all come from one sample, sequenced in a study of technical replicates of blood from several donors. The repertoire was sequenced with immunoSEQ multiplex PCR; TCRdb's copy has only in-frame clones and lacks some. This table holds 65,000 to 95,000 clones, around 94% found once. The sample was T cells isolated from PBMCs. These TCRs come from a human donor in good health.

V usage is TRBV13 and J usage is TRBJ2-5, with 12 bases identical to TRBD2. The CDR3 covers 15 residues. Germline V gives CDR1 PRHDT, CDR2 FYEKMQ (reference sequence). With 2 bases clipped from V and 5 bases from J, the junction kept 3 bases outside the gene matches. The CDR3 spells CASSLTSGRRETQYF. The CDR3 coding sequence is TGTGCCAGCAGCTTAACTAGCGGGAGGCGTGAGACCCAGTACTTC.

The rearrangement joins TRBV19 to TRBJ1-2; 8 bases are shared with TRBD1. V lost 7 bases to trimming and J lost 3 bases; unmatched junction nucleotides: 7. The V gene's germline CDR1 is LNHDA and CDR2 SQIVND (reference sequence). There are 14 residues in the CDR3. The CDR3 bases are TGTGCCAGTACCTCGGACAGGGAAGACTATGGCTACACCTTC. It translates to CASTSDREDYGYTF.

The V and J genes are TRBV16 and TRBJ1-4, with D possibly being TRBD1 (5 bases). The CDR3 is made up of 14 amino acids. The germline CDR1 and CDR2 sequences are KGHSY and FQNENV. V was clipped by 8 bases and J by 0 bases, with 10 bases between them. The CDR3 nucleotides read TGTGCCAGCTCTCGGACAACAACTAATGAAAAACTGTTTTTT. Its translation: CASSRTTTNEKLFF.

The chain employs TRBV5-6 and TRBJ1-5; D unresolved. Germline V gene data show CDR1 as SGHDT and CDR2 as YYEEEE. CDR3 size: 14 residues. V lost 0 bases and J 3 bases, leaving 7 bases between the germline ends. CDR3 DNA: TGTGCCAGCAGCTTGGGGAGGAACAATCAGCCCCAGCATTTT. It codes for CASSLGRNNQPQHF.

The genes are TRBV2 and TRBJ2-3; 11 nucleotides match TRBD2. Per the germline V gene, CDR1 is SNHLY and CDR2 is FYNNEI. The length of the CDR3 is 13 residues. Trimming cost V 10 bases and J 2 bases; bases outside gene matches: 2. The CDR3, as DNA: TGTGCCACGACTAGCGGGAACACAGATACGCAGTATTTT. Translated: CATTSGNTDTQYF.

This chain links TRBV25-1 with TRBJ1-1; D gene unclear. Germline V gene sequence: CDR1 MGHDK, CDR2 SYGVNS. With 4 bases removed from V and 3 bases from J, the gap between germline ends came to 15 bases. The CDR3 is made up of 15 amino acids. The CDR3 protein is CASSVYRTEDTEAFF. The CDR3, as DNA: TGTGCCAGCAGTGTTTACCGTACGGAGGACACTGAAGCTTTCTTT.

The DNA of the CDR3 is TGCGCCAGCAGCCATTTACTAGCGGGAGCAGTAGATACGCAGTATTTT. This encodes CASSHLLAGAVDTQYF. V gene TRBV4-3 combines with J gene TRBJ2-3; 11 bases line up with TRBD2. The CDR3 has 16 residues. Germline trimming cut 3 bases from V and 5 bases from J; bases unmatched to any gene: 7. From germline, CDR1 is LGHNA and CDR2 YSLEER.

This clone was found a few times. The genes are TRBV19 and TRBJ1-1, with TRBD1 as a possible D gene (5 bases). Germline loops: CDR1 LNHDA, CDR2 SQIVND (reference sequence). Trimming left V 7 bases short and J 5 bases short, with 17 bases between. This CDR3 has 14 residues. The DNA of the CDR3 is TGTGCCAGTAAGGAGAGAGGGGAGGGGACTGAAGCTTTCTTT. Its translation: CASKERGEGTEAFF.

The chain joins TRBV19 to TRBJ2-3, with 7 bases aligning to TRBD1. The ends lost 7 bases at V and 5 bases at J; junction bases unmatched: 12. Germline V gives CDR1 LNHDA, CDR2 SQIVND (reference sequence). This CDR3 spans 15 amino acids. Here the CDR3 DNA reads TGTGCCAGTATTGATATTACAGGGGCTGGAGATACGCAGTATTTT. Residues: CASIDITGAGDTQYF.

V and J are TRBV5-8 and TRBJ1-1; D uncertain. CDR1 and CDR2 (germline): SGHTS, YDEGEE. Deletions cut 1 base from V and 0 bases from J, with 7 bases between. This CDR3 is 14 amino acids long. The CDR3 nucleotides read TGTGCCAGCAGCTTGCGCGGGGTGAACACTGAAGCTTTCTTT. The encoded protein is CASSLRGVNTEAFF. The full variable domain, its missing parts supplied by reference TRBV5-8 and TRBJ1-1, is EAGVTQSPTHLIKTRGQQATLRCSPISGHTSVYWYQQALGLGLQFLLWYDEGEERNRGNFPPRFSGRQFPNYSSELNVNALELEDSALYLCASSLRGVNTEAFFGQGTRLTVV.

The J gene is TRBJ1-1, the V gene TRBV30; TRBD1 is a possible D gene (5 bases). Trimming removed 1 base from V and 0 bases from J, with 9 bases in between. The germline V gene encodes CDR1 GTSNPN and CDR2 SVGIG (reference sequence). The CDR3 is 14 residues long. The CDR3 reads CAWSGQHMNTEAFF. CDR3 sequence (DNA): TGTGCCTGGAGTGGACAGCACATGAACACTGAAGCTTTCTTT.

V is TRBV10-3 and J is TRBJ2-7, with TRBD2 identical over 7 bases. This CDR3 is 14 amino acids long. The V and J ends lost 4 bases and 2 bases, in that order; junction bases with no gene match: 5. Germline-derived CDR1 and CDR2 are ENHRY and SYGVKD. In DNA, the CDR3 is TGTGCCATCAGTGGGGGACTAAGCACCTACGAGCAGTACTTC. Protein: CAISGGLSTYEQYF.

The V and J genes are TRBV27 and TRBJ1-5, with D possibly matching TRBD1 (5 bases). This CDR3 comprises 16 residues. Germline CDR1 reads MNHEY; CDR2 reads SMNVEV (reference sequence). V shed 5 bases and J shed 2 bases, with 16 bases lying between them. CDR3 sequence (DNA): TGTGCCAGCAGTCTTTTCAGCGGAGGGGGCAATCAGCCCCAGCATTTT. Amino acids: CASSLFSGGGNQPQHF.

V gene TRBV5-5 combines with J gene TRBJ1-5; 7 positions match TRBD1. The CDR3 is 15 amino acids. V lost 0 bases, J lost 2 bases, and 2 bases stayed unmatched. CDR1 and CDR2 from the germline V gene are SGHKS and YYEKEE (reference sequence). CDR3 protein: CASSLEGAGNQPQHF. In nucleotides, the CDR3 is TGTGCCAGCAGCTTGGAGGGGGCCGGCAATCAGCCCCAGCATTTT.

This clone was recorded once. J is TRBJ1-2 and V is TRBV11-3; tentative D call: TRBD1 (6 bases). Trimming cost V 5 bases and J 6 bases, with 16 bases left between them. Per germline, CDR1 SGHNT and CDR2 YENEEA. This CDR3 contains 14 residues. CDR3 sequence: CASSRRGTGNGYTF. DNA for the CDR3: TGTGCCAGCAGCCGTAGGGGTACAGGGAATGGCTACACCTTC.

This chain joins TRBV29-1 and TRBJ2-7, with 8 bases that match TRBD2. The CDR3 runs to 13 residues. From germline, CDR1 is SQVTM and CDR2 ANQGSEA. The ends lost 8 bases at V and 2 bases at J; junction bases unmatched: 8. The CDR3 DNA is TGCAGCATGAGGACTAGCTCTACCTACGAGCAGTACTTC. It yields the protein CSMRTSSTYEQYF.

This clone has a handful of counts. Other DNA sequences from this sample encode an identical CDR3 as well. The chain has TRBV5-1 and TRBJ2-7; tentative D call: TRBD1 (5 bases). Per germline, CDR1 SGHRS and CDR2 YFSETQ. The CDR3 length is 14 residues. Deletions cut 0 bases from V and 0 bases from J, with 7 bases between. In DNA, the CDR3 is TGCGCCAGCAGCTTGGGAGACAGCTCCTACGAGCAGTACTTC. Translating it yields CASSLGDSSYEQYF.

J is TRBJ1-1 and V is TRBV19; D possibly corresponds to TRBD1 (6 bases). The germline gives CDR1 LNHDA, CDR2 SQIVND (reference sequence). This CDR3 spans 16 amino acids. Trimming removed 4 bases at V and 4 bases at J, with 19 bases between. CDR3 coding DNA: TGTGCCAGTAGTAGTTCCAACAGGGTGGGCGGCACTGAAGCTTTCTTT. Amino acids: CASSSSNRVGGTEAFF.

The chain links TRBV13 to TRBJ2-7; tentative D call: TRBD2 (6 bases). Germline values: CDR1 PRHDT, CDR2 FYEKMQ (reference sequence). Trimming pared 2 bases from V and 4 bases from J, leaving 9 bases between. The CDR3 is made up of 13 amino acids. DNA for the CDR3: TGTGCCAGCAGCTTATCGGGAGCTTACGAGCAGTACTTC. It codes for CASSLSGAYEQYF.

This clone was observed once. The V call is TRBV7-6, the J call TRBJ2-1; 8 nucleotides agree with TRBD1. The CDR3 has 15 amino acids. CDR1 is SGHVS, CDR2 FNYEAQ, per germline. J was trimmed by 5 bases and V by 5 bases; bases with no gene match: 8. The chain's CDR3 is CASSPPGTGNNEQFF. The CDR3 DNA is TGTGCCAGCAGCCCCCCCGGGACAGGTAACAATGAGCAGTTCTTC.

V gene TRBV4-2 combines with J gene TRBJ2-7; TRBD2 might be the D (6 bases). The CDR3 spans 14 residues. The germline V and J ends were trimmed by 8 bases and 0 bases, with 14 bases remaining between them. Germline CDR1 is LGHNA and CDR2 is YNFKEQ. In DNA form, the CDR3 reads TGTGCCAGCTCCAGGAGCGGGTCCTCCTACGAGCAGTACTTC. This sequence encodes CASSRSGSSYEQYF.

V is TRBV6-5 and J is TRBJ1-5; perhaps TRBD1 as D (6 bases). CDR1 is MNHEY, CDR2 SVGAGI, per germline. The CDR3 is 14 residues long. The ends were cut back, 6 bases at V and 2 bases at J, with 11 bases in the middle. CDR3 sequence: CASRHRERNQPQHF. In DNA form, the CDR3 reads TGTGCCAGCAGGCACAGGGAACGCAATCAGCCCCAGCATTTT.

The chain joins TRBV10-2 to TRBJ2-7, with TRBD1 matching 7 bases. Germline CDR1 WSHSY, CDR2 SAAADI. Unmatched junction bases numbered 2, after V lost 8 bases and J lost 1 base. CDR3 length: 12 residues. This chain's CDR3 is CASQTGSYEQYF. CDR3 bases: TGCGCCAGCCAGACAGGGTCCTACGAGCAGTACTTC.

In its sample, this clone was seen once. The chain combines TRBV14 with TRBJ2-3; 7 bases fit TRBD1. This CDR3 comprises 14 residues. Germline V gives CDR1 SGHDN, CDR2 FVKESK. Unmatched junction bases numbered 2, after V lost 5 bases and J lost 0 bases. Written as DNA, the CDR3 is TGTGCCAGCAGCGGGACAGTTAGCACAGATACGCAGTATTTT. Protein product: CASSGTVSTDTQYF.

The chain joins TRBV19 to TRBJ2-7; 8 bases line up with TRBD2. The germline gives CDR1 LNHDA, CDR2 SQIVND (reference sequence). CDR3 length: 14 amino acids. J was trimmed by 3 bases and V by 6 bases; bases with no gene match: 7. CDR3 protein: CASSISGNIYEQYF. The CDR3 DNA follows: TGTGCCAGTAGCATTAGCGGGAATATCTACGAGCAGTACTTC.

The chain couples TRBV12-5 to TRBJ2-1, with TRBD2 identical over 7 bases. CDR1 and CDR2 (germline): LGHNT, FRNRAP. V trimming: 5 bases; J trimming: 9 bases; junction bases outside the gene matches: 10. The CDR3 extends over 14 amino acids. CDR3 amino acids: CASGLSRDYAEQFF. The CDR3 DNA reads as TGTGCTAGTGGTCTTTCCCGGGACTATGCTGAGCAGTTCTTC.

The chain has TRBV28 and TRBJ2-1; D remains ambiguous. The CDR3 is made up of 13 amino acids. The V gene lost 6 bases and the J gene lost 4 bases, with 10 bases spanning the gap. The germline gives CDR1 MDHEN, CDR2 SYDVKM. The CDR3 loop reads CASRPSGYNEQFF. CDR3 nucleotides: TGTGCCAGCAGACCCTCGGGTTACAATGAGCAGTTCTTC.

The chain has TRBV11-3 and TRBJ2-7; 8 bases fit TRBD1. Looked up from germline, CDR1 is SGHNT and CDR2 is YENEEA. The CDR3 spans 15 residues. Unmatched junction bases numbered 11, after V lost 5 bases and J lost 5 bases. The CDR3 coding sequence is TGTGCCAGCAGCATTGCCGGGACAGGAGCTAACGAGCAGTACTTC. Translated: CASSIAGTGANEQYF.

This clone was detected once. The chain combines TRBV7-6 with TRBJ1-2; D is unclear. V lost 0 bases and J lost 5, with 13 bases in between. This CDR3 is built from 15 residues. Per the germline V gene, CDR1 is SGHVS and CDR2 is FNYEAQ. The CDR3 DNA reads as TGTGCCAGCAGCTTAGCTGTGGGTATCGGGTATGGCTACACCTTC. This encodes CASSLAVGIGYGYTF.